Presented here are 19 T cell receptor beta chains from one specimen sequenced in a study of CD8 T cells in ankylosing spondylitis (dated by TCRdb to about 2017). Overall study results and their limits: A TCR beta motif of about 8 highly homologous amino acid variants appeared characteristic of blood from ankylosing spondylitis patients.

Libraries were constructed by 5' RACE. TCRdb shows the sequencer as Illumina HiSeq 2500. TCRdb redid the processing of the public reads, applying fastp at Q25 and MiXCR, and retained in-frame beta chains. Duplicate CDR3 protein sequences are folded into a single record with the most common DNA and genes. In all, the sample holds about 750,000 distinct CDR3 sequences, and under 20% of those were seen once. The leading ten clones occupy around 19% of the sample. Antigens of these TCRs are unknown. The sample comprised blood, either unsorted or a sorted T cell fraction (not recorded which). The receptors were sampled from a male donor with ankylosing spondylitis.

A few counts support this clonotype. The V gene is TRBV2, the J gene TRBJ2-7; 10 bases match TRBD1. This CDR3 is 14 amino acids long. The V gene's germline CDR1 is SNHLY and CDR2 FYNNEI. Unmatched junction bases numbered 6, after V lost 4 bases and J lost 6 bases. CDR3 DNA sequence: TGTGCCAGCAGTGGACGGGGACAGGGGACCGAGCAGTACTTC. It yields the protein CASSGRGQGTEQYF.

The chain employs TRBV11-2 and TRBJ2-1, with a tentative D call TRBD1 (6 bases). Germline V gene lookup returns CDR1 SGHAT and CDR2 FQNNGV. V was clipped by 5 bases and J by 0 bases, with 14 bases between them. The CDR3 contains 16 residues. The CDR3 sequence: CASSPPTGSSYNEQFF. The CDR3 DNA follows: TGTGCCAGCAGCCCCCCCACAGGGAGCTCCTACAATGAGCAGTTCTTC. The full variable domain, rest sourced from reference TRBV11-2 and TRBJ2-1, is EAGVAQSPRYKIIEKRQSVAFWCNPISGHATLYWYQQILGQGPKLLIQFQNNGVVDDSQLPKDRFSAERLKGVDSTLKIQPAKLEDSAVYLCASSPPTGSSYNEQFFGPGTRLTVL.

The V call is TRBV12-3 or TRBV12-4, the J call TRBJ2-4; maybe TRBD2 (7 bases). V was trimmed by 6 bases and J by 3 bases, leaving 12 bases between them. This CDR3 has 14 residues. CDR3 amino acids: CASSPGGGKNIQYF. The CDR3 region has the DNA TGTGCCAGCAGCCCGGGGGGCGGCAAAAACATTCAGTACTTC.

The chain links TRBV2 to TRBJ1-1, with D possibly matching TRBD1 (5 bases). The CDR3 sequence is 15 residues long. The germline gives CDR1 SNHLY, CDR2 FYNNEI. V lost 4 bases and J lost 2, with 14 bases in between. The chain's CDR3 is CASSGGVGYNTEAFF. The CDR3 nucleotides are TGTGCCAGCAGTGGGGGGGTGGGGTACAACACTGAAGCTTTCTTT.

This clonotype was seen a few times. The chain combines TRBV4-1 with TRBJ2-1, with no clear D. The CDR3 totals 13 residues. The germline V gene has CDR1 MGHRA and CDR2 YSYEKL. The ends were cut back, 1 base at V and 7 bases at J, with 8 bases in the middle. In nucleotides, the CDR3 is TGCGCCAGCAGCCAAGTGACCGTTAATGAGCAGTTCTTC. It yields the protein CASSQVTVNEQFF.

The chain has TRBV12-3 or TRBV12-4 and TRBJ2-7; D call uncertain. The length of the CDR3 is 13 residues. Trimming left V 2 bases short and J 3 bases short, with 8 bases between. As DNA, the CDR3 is TGTGCCAGCAGTTTAATGAGAGACTACGAGCAGTACTTC. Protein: CASSLMRDYEQYF.

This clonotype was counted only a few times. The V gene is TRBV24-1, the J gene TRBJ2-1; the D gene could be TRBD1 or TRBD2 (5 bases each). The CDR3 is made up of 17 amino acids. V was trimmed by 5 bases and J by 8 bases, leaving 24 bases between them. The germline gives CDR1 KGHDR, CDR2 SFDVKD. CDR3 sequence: CATSGLIGTLGGDEQFF. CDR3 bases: TGTGCCACCAGTGGCCTAATCGGGACGCTGGGTGGAGATGAGCAGTTCTTC.

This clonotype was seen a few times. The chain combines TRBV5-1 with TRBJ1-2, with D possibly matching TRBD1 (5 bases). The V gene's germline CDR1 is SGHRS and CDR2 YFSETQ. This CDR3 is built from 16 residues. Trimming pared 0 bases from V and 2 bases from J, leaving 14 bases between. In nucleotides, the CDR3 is TGCGCCAGCAGCTTGGTCGGCGGGGGAGCCAACTATGGCTACACCTTC. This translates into CASSLVGGGANYGYTF. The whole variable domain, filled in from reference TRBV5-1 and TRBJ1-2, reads KAGVTQTPRYLIKTRGQQVTLSCSPISGHRSVSWYQQTPGQGLQFLFEYFSETQRNKGNFPGRFSGRQFSNSRSEMNVSTLELGDSALYLCASSLVGGGANYGYTFGSGTRLTVV.

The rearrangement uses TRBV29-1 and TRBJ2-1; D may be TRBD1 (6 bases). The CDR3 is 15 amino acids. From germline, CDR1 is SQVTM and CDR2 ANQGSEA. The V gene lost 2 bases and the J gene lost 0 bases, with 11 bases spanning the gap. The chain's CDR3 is CSVEYRDSSYNEQFF. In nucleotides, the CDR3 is TGCAGCGTTGAATACAGGGATAGCTCCTACAATGAGCAGTTCTTC.

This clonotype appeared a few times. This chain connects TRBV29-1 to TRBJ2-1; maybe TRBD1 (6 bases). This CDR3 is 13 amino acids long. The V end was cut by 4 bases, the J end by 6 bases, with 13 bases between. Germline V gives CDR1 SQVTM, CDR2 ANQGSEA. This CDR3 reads CSVVSTGSNEQFF. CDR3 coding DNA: TGCAGCGTTGTTTCTACAGGGAGCAATGAGCAGTTCTTC.

CDR3 DNA sequence: TGTGCCAGCAGCCAAGATCTTCGGGGTGGGCAGAGTGAGCAGTTCTTC. The encoded protein is CASSQDLRGGQSEQFF. The chain employs TRBV3-1 and TRBJ2-1; TRBD2 might be the D (5 bases). Germline V CDR1 and CDR2: LGHDT, YNNKEL (reference sequence). Deletions cut 0 bases from V and 9 bases from J, with 18 bases between. The CDR3 extends over 16 amino acids.

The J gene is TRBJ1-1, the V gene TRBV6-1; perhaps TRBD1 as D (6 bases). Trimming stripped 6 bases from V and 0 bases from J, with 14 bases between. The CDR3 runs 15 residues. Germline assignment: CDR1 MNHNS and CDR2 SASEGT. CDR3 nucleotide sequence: TGTGCCAGCAGGATGTATCAGGGGATGAACACTGAAGCTTTCTTT. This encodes CASRMYQGMNTEAFF.

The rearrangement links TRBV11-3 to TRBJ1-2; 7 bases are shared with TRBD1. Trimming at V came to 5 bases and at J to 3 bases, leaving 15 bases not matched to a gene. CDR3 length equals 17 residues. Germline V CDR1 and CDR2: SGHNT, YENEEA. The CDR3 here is CASSLALSTGSDYGYTF. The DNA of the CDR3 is TGTGCCAGCAGCCTAGCCCTGTCGACAGGGAGTGACTATGGCTACACCTTC.

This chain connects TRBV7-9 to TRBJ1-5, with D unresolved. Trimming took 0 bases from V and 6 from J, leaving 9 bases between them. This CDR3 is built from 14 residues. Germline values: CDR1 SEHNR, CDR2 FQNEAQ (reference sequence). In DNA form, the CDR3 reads TGTGCCAGCAGCTTAGCGGAATCCGGTCAGCCCCAGCATTTT. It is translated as CASSLAESGQPQHF.

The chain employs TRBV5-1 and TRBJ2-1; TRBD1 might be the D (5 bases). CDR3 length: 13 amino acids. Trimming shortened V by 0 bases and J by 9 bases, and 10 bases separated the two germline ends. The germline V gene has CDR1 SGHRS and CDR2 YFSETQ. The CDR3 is CASSLGPGPEQFF. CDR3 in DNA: TGCGCCAGCAGCTTGGGTCCAGGGCCTGAGCAGTTCTTC. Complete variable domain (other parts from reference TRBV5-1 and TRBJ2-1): KAGVTQTPRYLIKTRGQQVTLSCSPISGHRSVSWYQQTPGQGLQFLFEYFSETQRNKGNFPGRFSGRQFSNSRSEMNVSTLELGDSALYLCASSLGPGPEQFFGPGTRLTVL.

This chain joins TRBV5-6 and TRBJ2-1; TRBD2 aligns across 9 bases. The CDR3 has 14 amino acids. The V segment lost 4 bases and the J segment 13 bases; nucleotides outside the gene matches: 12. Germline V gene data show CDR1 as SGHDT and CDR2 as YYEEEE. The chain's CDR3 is CASSLRTSALVQFF. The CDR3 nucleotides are TGTGCCAGCAGCCTCCGGACTAGCGCGCTCGTTCAGTTCTTC.

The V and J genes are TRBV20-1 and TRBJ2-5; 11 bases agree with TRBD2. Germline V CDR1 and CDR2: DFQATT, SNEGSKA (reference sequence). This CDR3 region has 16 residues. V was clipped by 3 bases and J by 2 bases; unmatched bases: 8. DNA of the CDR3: TGCAGTGCTAGCGGGGTACTAGCGGGAGCGCAAGAGACCCAGTACTTC. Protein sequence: CSASGVLAGAQETQYF.

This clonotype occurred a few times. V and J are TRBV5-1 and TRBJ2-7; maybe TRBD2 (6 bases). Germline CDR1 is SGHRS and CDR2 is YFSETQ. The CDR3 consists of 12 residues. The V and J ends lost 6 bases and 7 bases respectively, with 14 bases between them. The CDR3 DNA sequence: TGCGCCAGCACCCCGGACGGACTAGAGCAGTACTTC. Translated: CASTPDGLEQYF.

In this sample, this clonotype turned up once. The CDR3 sequence is CASSQSLAGDYEQYF. The CDR3 nucleotides read TGTGCCAGCAGCCAATCACTAGCGGGAGACTACGAGCAGTACTTC. The chain uses TRBV5-5 and TRBJ2-7, with 11 bases that match TRBD2. The CDR3 length is 15 residues. V shed 4 bases and J 3 bases; nucleotides not matched to a gene: 6. Germline V gene data show CDR1 as SGHKS and CDR2 as YYEKEE (reference sequence).